A single T cell receptor (beta chain) is shown here with its context. Its matching antigen is unknown. This entry is derived from a study of OX40 agonist ivuxolimab in advanced cancers. The overall study: Patients' therapy was ivuxolimab, an antibody that acts as an agonist of OX40 (CD134). Administration of intravenous ivuxolimab to patients occurred every 2 weeks at 0.01 to 10 mg/kg. Broader study findings: Antigen specificity remained undetermined for the expanded peripheral T cells.

Measured with immunoSEQ multiplex PCR; TCRdb has only the in-frame clones, and not every one. Among around 45,000 clones listed, 75% to 80% were seen once. CDR3 length equals 11 residues. Trimming cost V 5 bases and J 0 bases, with 1 base left between them. The V gene's germline CDR1 is MNHEY and CDR2 SVGAGI. The specimen comprised CD4+ or CD8+ T cells sorted from blood, sampled in a trial of the OX40 agonist ivuxolimab. The genes are TRBV6-5 and TRBJ1-1; no clear D gene. This sequence was found in an adult with an advanced solid tumor such as melanoma, head and neck, liver or kidney cancer. The chain's CDR3 is CASSMNTEAFF. The DNA for the CDR3 is TGTGCCAGCAGTATGAACACTGAAGCTTTCTTT.